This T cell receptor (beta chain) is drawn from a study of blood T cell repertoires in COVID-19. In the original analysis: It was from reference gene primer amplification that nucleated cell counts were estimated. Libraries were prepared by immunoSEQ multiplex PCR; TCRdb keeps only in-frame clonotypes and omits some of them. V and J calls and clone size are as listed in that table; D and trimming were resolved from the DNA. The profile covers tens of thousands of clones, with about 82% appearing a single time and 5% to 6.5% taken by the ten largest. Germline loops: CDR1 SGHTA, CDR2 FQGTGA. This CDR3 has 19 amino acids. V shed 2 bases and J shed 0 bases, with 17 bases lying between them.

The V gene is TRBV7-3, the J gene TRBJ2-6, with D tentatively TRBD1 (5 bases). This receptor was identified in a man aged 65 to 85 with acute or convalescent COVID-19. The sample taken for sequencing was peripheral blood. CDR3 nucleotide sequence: TGTGCCAGCAGCTTAGTACCCCAGGGCCCATACTCTGGGGCCAACGTCCTGACTTTC. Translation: CASSLVPQGPYSGANVLTF.